The T cell receptor (beta chain) described here comes from a study of PD-1 blockade in classical Hodgkin lymphoma. Produced via immunoSEQ multiplex PCR; TCRdb's table is partial and in-frame only. The sample contains roughly 100,000 clones, roughly 90% of which appear only once. This CDR3 is 14 amino acids long. Germline V gene data show CDR1 as SGHRS and CDR2 as YFSETQ. The V gene lost 0 bases and the J gene lost 4 bases, with 8 bases spanning the gap. Time point here: cycle 4 day 1 (C4D1), after five to seven weeks of nivolumab. Each patient's relapse followed autologous stem cell transplantation, and brentuximab vedotin exposure varied. Only a few counts were recorded for this clone.

This TCR came from a human donor with classical Hodgkin lymphoma. This rearrangement joins TRBV5-1 to TRBJ1-3, with TRBD1 as a possible D gene (6 bases). Sequencing used peripheral blood mononuclear cells (PBMCs), obtained before the fourth cycle of nivolumab. The CDR3 DNA reads TGCGCCAGCAGCTTGGGACAGGTGGGAAACACCATATATTTT. Translating it yields CASSLGQVGNTIYF. Full variable domain (rest looked up from reference TRBV5-1 and TRBJ1-3): KAGVTQTPRYLIKTRGQQVTLSCSPISGHRSVSWYQQTPGQGLQFLFEYFSETQRNKGNFPGRFSGRQFSNSRSEMNVSTLELGDSALYLCASSLGQVGNTIYFGEGSWLTVV.